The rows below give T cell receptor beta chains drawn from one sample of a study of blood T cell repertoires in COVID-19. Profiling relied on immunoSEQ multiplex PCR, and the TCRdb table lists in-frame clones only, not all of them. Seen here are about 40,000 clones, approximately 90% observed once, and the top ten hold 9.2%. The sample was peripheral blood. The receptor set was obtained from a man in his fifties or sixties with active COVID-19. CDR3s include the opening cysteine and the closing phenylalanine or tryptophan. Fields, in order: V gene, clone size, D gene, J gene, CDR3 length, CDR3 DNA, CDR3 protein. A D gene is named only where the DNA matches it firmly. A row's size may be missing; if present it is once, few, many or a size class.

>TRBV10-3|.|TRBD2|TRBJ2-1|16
TGTGCCATCAGTGGCGAGGCTAGCGGGGCCGAAAATGAGCAGTTCTTC
CAISGEASGAENEQFF
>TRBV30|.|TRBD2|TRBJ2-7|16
TGTGCCTGGGCAATACCCTGGACTAGCGGGAGGCCGGAGCAGTACTTC
CAWAIPWTSGRPEQYF
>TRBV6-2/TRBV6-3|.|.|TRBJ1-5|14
TGTGCCAGCAGTTACGGGAGTAACAATCAGCCCCAGCATTTT
CASSYGSNNQPQHF
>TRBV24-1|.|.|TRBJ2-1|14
TGTGCCACCAGTGGGAGTACCTCCTACAATGAGCAGTTCTTC
CATSGSTSYNEQFF
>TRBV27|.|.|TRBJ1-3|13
TGTGCCAGCCGGGGACAATCGGGAAACACCATATATTTT
CASRGQSGNTIYF
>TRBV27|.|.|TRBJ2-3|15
TGTGCCAGCAGTTTCTGGGGGGGCGGCACAGATACGCAGTATTTT
CASSFWGGGTDTQYF
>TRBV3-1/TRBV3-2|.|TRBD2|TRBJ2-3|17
TGTGCCAGCAGCCAAGAGGAATCTAGCGGGAGTGCAGATACGCAGTATTTT
CASSQEESSGSADTQYF
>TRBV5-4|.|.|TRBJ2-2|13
TGTGCCAGCAGCTTGGTTCGAGGCGGGGAGCTGTTTTTT
CASSLVRGGELFF
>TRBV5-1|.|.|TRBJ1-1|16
TGCGCCAGCAGCTTGACAGCCTTTACCTCCTACACTGAAGCTTTCTTT
CASSLTAFTSYTEAFF
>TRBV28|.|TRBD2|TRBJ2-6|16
TGTGCCAGCAAACCACCGGGGGGGGCTGGGGCCAACGTCCTGACTTTC
CASKPPGGAGANVLTF
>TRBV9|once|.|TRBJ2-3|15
TGTGCCAGCAGCCTAACCCCCGGGGAAACAGATACGCAGTATTTT
CASSLTPGETDTQYF
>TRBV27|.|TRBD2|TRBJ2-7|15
TGTGCCAGCAGTGGCCTGAGGCGGGAGGGTTCCGAGCAGTACTTC
CASSGLRREGSEQYF
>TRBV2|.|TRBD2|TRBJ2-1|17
TGTGCCAGCAGTGAAGGTGCGTGGACTAGCGGGAGAAATGAGCAGTTCTTC
CASSEGAWTSGRNEQFF
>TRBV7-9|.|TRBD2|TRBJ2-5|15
TGTGCCATGGATGCAGGACTAGCGGGTTGGGAGACCCAGTACTTC
CAMDAGLAGWETQYF
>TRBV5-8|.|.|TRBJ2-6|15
TGTGCCAGCAGCTTGGCATCCTCTGGGGCCAACGTCCTGACTTTC
CASSLASSGANVLTF
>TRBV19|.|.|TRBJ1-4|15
TGTGCCAGTAGTGTCGCAGGGTTAACTAATGAAAAACTGTTTTTT
CASSVAGLTNEKLFF
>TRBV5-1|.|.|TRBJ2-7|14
TGCGCCAGCAGCAGTAACAGCTTTTCCTACGAGCAGTACTTC
CASSSNSFSYEQYF
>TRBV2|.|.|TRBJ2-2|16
TGTGCCAGCAGTGAATCAAGGTGGGAGTTTGCCGGGGAGCTGTTTTTT
CASSESRWEFAGELFF
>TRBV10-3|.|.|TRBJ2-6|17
TGTGCCACGTCACGGGCAGGGGTAAACTCTGGGGCCAACGTCCTGACTTTC
CATSRAGVNSGANVLTF
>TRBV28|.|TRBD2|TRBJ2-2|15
TGTGCCAGCAGTTCCAGCGGGAGGGCCCCCGGGGAGCTGTTTTTT
CASSSSGRAPGELFF
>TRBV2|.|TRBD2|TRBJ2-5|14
TGTGCCAGCAGACCACTAGCGGGCCAAGAGACCCAGTACTTC
CASRPLAGQETQYF
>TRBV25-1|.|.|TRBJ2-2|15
TGTGCCAGCAGTGAATTACGGGGTGATATCGGGGAGCTGTTTTTT
CASSELRGDIGELFF
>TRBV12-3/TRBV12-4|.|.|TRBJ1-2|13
TGTGCCAGCAGTGAACGAGAGGGAGCGGGCTACACCTTC
CASSEREGAGYTF
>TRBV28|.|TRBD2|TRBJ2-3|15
TGTGCCAGCAGTTTTCAGTTAGCGGGAGGTTATACGCAGTATTTT
CASSFQLAGGYTQYF
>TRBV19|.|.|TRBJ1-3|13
TGTGCCAGTACACAGCACTCTGGAAACACCATATATTTT
CASTQHSGNTIYF
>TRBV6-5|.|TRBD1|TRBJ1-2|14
TGTGCCAGCAACTCAGCCGGGACAGGGAATGGCTACACCTTC
CASNSAGTGNGYTF
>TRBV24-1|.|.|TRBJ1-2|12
TGTGCCACCAGTGAAACAGACTATGGCTACACCTTC
CATSETDYGYTF
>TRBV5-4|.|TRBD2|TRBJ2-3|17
TGTGCCAGCAGCCGAGAGGGAGCGGGAGGGTGGACAGATACGCAGTATTTT
CASSREGAGGWTDTQYF